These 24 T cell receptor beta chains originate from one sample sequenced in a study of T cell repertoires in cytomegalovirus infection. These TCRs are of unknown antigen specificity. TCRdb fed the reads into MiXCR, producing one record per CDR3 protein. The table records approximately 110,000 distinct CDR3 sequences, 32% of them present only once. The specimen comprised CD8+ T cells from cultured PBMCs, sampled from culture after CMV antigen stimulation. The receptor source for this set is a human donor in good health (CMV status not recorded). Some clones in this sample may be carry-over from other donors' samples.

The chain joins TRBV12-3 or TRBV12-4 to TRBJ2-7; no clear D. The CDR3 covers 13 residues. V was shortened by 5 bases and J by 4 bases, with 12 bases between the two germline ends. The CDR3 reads CASSPSSPYEQYF. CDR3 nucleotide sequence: TGTGCCAGCAGTCCCAGTTCACCGTACGAGCAGTACTTC.

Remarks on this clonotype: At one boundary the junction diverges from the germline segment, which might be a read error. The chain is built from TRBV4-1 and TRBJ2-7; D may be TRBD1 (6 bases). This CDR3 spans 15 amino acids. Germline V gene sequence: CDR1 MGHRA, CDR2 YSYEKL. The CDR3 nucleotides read TGCGCCAACAGCCAAGTGGGGGACATCTCCTACGAGCAGTACTTC. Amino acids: CANSQVGDISYEQYF.

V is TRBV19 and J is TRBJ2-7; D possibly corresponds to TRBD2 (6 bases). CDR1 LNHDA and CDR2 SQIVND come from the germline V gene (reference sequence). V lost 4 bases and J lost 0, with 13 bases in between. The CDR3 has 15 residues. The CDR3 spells CASSTGTANSYEQYF. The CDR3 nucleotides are TGTGCCAGTAGTACCGGGACTGCCAACTCCTACGAGCAGTACTTC. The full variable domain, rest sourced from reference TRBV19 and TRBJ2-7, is DGGITQSPKYLFRKEGQNVTLSCEQNLNHDAMYWYRQDPGQGLRLIYYSQIVNDFQKGDIAEGYSVSREKKESFPLTVTSAQKNPTAFYLCASSTGTANSYEQYFGPGTRLTVT.

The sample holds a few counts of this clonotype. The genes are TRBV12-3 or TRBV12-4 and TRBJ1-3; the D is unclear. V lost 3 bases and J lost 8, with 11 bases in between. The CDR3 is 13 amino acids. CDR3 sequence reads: CASSFATPDTIYF. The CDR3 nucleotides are TGTGCCAGCAGTTTTGCCACCCCAGACACCATATATTTT.

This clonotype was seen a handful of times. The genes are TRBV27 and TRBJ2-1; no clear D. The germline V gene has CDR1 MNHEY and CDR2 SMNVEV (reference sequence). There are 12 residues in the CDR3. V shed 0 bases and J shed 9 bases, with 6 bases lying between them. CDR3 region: CASSLSGAEQFF. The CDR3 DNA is TGTGCCAGCAGTTTATCGGGTGCTGAGCAGTTCTTC.

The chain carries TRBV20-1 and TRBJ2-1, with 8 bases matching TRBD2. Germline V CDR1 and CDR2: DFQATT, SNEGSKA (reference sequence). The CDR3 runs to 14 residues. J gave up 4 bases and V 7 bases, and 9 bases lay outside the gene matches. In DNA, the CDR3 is TGCAGTGTTTCAGGCCGGGGGGGTTACAATGAGCAGTTCTTC. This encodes CSVSGRGGYNEQFF.

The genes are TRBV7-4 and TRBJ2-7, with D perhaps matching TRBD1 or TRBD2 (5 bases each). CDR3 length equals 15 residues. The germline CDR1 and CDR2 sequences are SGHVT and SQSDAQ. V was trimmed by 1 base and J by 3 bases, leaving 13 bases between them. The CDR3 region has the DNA TGTGCCAGCAGCTTAGTGGGGGAACAAGACTACGAGCAGTACTTC. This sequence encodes CASSLVGEQDYEQYF. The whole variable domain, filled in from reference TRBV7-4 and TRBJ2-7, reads GAGVSQSPRYKVAKRGRDVALRCDSISGHVTLYWYRQTLGQGSEVLTYSQSDAQRDKSGRPSGRFSAERPERSVSTLKIQRTEQGDSAVYLCASSLVGEQDYEQYFGPGTRLTVT.

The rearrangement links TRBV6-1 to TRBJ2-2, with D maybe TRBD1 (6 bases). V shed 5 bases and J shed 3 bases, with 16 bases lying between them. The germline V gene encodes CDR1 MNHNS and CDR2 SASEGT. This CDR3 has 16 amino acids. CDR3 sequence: CASSYARGFDTGELFF. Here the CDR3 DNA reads TGTGCCAGCAGTTATGCCAGGGGATTTGACACCGGGGAGCTGTTTTTT.

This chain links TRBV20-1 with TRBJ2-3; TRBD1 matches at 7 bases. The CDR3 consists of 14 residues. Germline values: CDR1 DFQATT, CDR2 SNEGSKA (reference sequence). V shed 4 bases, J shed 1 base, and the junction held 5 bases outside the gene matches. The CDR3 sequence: CSAKQGVRTDTQYF. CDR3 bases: TGCAGTGCTAAGCAGGGGGTGCGCACAGATACGCAGTATTTT.

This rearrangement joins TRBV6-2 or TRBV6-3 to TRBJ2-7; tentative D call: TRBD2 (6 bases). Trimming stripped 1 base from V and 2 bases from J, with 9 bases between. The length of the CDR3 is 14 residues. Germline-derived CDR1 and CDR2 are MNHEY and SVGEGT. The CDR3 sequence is CASSYFGGTYEQYF. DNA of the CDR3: TGTGCCAGCAGTTACTTCGGCGGGACCTACGAGCAGTACTTC.

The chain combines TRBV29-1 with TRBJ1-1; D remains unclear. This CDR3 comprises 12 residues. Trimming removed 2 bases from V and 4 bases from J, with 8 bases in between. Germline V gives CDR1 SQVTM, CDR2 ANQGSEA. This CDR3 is CSVEFRVTEAFF. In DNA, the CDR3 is TGCAGCGTTGAATTTCGGGTCACTGAAGCTTTCTTT.

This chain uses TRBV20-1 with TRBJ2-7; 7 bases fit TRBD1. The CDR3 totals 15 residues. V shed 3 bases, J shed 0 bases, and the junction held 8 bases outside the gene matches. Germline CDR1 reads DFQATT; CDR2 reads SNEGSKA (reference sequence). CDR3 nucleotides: TGCAGTGCTAGTACAGGGGAAGTTCCCTCCTACGAGCAGTACTTC. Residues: CSASTGEVPSYEQYF.

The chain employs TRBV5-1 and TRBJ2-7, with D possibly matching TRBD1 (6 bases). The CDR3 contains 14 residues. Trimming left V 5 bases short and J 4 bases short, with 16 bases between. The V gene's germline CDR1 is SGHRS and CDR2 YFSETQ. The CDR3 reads CASRGPGHPYEQYF. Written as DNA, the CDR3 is TGCGCCAGCAGGGGCCCGGGACACCCATACGAGCAGTACTTC.

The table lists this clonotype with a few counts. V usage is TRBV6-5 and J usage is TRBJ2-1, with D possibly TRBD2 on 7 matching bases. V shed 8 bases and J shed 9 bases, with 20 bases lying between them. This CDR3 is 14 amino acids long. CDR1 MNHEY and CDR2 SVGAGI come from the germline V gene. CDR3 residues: CASQVGGGPSEQFF. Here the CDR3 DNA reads TGTGCCAGCCAGGTGGGGGGGGGGCCGAGTGAGCAGTTCTTC.

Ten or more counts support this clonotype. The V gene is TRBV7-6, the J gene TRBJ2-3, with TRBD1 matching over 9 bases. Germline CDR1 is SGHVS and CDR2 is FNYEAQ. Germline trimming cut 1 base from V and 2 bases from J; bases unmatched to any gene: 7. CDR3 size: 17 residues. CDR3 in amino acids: CASSLGGQGLVTDTQYF. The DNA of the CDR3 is TGTGCCAGCAGCTTAGGGGGACAGGGTCTGGTCACAGATACGCAGTATTTT.

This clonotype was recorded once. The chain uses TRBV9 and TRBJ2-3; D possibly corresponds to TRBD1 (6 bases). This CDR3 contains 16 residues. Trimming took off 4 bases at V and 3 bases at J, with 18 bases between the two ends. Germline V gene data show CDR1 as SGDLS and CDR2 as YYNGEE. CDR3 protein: CASSFHRDKPTDTQYF. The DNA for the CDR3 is TGTGCCAGCAGCTTCCACCGGGACAAACCAACAGATACGCAGTATTTT.

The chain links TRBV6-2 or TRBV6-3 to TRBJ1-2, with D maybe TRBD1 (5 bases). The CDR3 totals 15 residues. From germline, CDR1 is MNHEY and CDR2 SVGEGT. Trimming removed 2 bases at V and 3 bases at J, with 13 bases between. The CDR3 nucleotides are TGTGCCAGCAGTTACGCGACAGCGCTTCACTATGGCTACACCTTC. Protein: CASSYATALHYGYTF.

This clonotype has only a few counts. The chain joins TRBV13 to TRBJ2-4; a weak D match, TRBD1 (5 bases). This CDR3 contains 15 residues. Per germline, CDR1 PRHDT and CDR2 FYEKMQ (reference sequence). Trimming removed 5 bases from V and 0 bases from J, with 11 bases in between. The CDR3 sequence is CASSRRQLAKNIQYF. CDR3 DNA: TGTGCCAGCAGCCGCCGACAGTTAGCCAAAAACATTCAGTACTTC.

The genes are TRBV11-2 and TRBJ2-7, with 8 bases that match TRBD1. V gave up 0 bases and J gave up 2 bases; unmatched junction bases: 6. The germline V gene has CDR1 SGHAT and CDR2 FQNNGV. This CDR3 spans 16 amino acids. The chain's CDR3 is CASSLESGTGTYEQYF. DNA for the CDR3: TGTGCCAGCAGCTTAGAGTCCGGGACAGGTACCTACGAGCAGTACTTC.

CDR3 coding DNA: TGTGCCAGCTCACCTACAATTCGGGATCGTCACACTGAAGCTTTCTTT. Translation: CASSPTIRDRHTEAFF. The chain links TRBV18 to TRBJ1-1; the D is unclear. The V gene's germline CDR1 is KGHSH and CDR2 LQKENI. The length of the CDR3 is 16 residues. The V end lost 3 bases, the J end lost 3 bases, and 17 bases lay between the germline ends.

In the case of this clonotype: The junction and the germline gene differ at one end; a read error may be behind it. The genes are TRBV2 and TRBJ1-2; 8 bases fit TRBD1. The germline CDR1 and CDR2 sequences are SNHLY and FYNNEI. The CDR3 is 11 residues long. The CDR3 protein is CPSRDRRGYTF. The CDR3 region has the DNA TGTCCCAGCAGGGACAGGAGAGGCTACACCTTC.

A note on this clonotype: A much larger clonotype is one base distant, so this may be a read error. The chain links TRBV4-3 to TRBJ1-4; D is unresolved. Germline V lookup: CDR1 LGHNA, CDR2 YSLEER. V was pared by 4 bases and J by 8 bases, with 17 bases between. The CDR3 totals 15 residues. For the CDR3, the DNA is TGCGCCAGCAGCCCAGATCGAGGGTTCTACGAAAAACTGTTTTTT. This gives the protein CASSPDRGFYEKLFF.

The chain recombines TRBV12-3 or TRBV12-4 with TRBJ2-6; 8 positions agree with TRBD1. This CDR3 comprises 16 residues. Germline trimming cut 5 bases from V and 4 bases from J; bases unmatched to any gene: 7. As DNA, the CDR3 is TGTGCCAGCAGTCCTGACAGGGGAGGAGGGGCCAACGTCCTGACTTTC. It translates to CASSPDRGGGANVLTF.

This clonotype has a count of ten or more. The CDR3 spells CASSPRTNRNYGYTF. The CDR3 DNA reads as TGTGCCAGCAGCCCAAGGACAAATCGTAACTATGGCTACACCTTC. The chain carries TRBV7-2 and TRBJ1-2; TRBD1 is a possible D gene (5 bases). The germline V gene has CDR1 SGHTA and CDR2 FQGNSA. Trimming cost V 5 bases and J 1 base, with 14 bases left between them. This CDR3 has 15 residues.